The entry that follows covers one T cell receptor (beta chain) sequence. Its antigen is as yet unknown. Sequencing was at survey level. The data were produced by immunoSEQ multiplex PCR, yet TCRdb's version contains in-frame clones alone and is incomplete. In the table there are tens of thousands of clones, 60% to 85% of which are singletons. During colonoscopy, one to two rectal pinch biopsies were collected. CDR3 size: 16 residues. Germline CDR1 and CDR2: MNHNY and SVGAGI (reference sequence). Trimming took 4 bases from V and 2 from J; bases not matched to a gene: 7. This entry comes from a study of pediatric ulcerative colitis. The study's findings and limits: All ulcerative colitis patients, but no controls, carried a couple of rectal clonotypes. Clonal expansions reduced rectal repertoire diversity in acute severe colitis. A couple of patients had blood samples with substantially reduced template counts.

This TCR was recovered from a girl aged 10 to 17 with moderate ulcerative colitis. The specimen was gut tissue. The chain uses TRBV6-6 and TRBJ1-4; TRBD1 aligns across 7 bases. The CDR3 sequence: CASSLYRGPTNEKLFF. CDR3 nucleotide sequence: TGTGCCAGCAGTTTATACAGGGGCCCCACTAATGAAAAACTGTTTTTT.